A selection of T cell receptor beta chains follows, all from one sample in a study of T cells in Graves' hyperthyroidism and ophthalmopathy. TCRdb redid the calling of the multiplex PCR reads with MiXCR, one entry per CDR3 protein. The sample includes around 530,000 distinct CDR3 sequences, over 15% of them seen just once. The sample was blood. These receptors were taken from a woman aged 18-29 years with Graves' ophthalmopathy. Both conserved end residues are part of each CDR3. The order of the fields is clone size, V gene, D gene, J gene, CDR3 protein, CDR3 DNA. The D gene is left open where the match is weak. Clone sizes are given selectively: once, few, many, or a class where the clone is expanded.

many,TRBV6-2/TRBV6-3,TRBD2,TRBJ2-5,CASSLAGGEIETQYF,TGTGCCAGCAGCCTAGCGGGAGGAGAAATAGAGACCCAGTACTTC
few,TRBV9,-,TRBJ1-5,CASRAFGDGGEDQPQHF,TGTGCCAGCAGGGCCTTTGGGGACGGCGGTGAGGATCAGCCCCAGCATTTT
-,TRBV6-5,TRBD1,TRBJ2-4,CASSSGQGYDIQYF,TGTGCCAGCAGTTCGGGACAGGGGTATGACATTCAGTACTTC
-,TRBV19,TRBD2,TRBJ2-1,CASSLAETYNEQFF,TGTGCCAGTAGTCTAGCGGAGACCTACAATGAGCAGTTCTTC
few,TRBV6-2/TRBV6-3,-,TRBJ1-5,CASSYDTFGNQPQHF,TGTGCCAGCAGTTACGACACCTTTGGCAATCAGCCCCAGCATTTT
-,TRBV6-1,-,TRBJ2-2,CASSESEVGELFF,TGTGCCAGCAGTGAAAGTGAGGTCGGGGAGCTGTTTTTT
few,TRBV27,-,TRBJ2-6,CASGNRASGANVLTF,TGTGCCAGCGGGAATCGGGCCTCTGGGGCCAACGTCCTGACTTTC
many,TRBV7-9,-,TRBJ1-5,CASSSSGGNQPQHF,TGTGCCAGCAGCTCCTCTGGGGGGAATCAGCCCCAGCATTTT
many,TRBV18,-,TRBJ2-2,CASSPKTYSGELFF,TGTGCCAGCTCACCAAAGACTTACAGCGGGGAGCTGTTTTTT
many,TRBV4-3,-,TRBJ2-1,CASSRGRHNEQFF,TGCGCCAGCAGCCGGGGGCGCCACAATGAGCAGTTCTTC
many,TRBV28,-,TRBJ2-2,CASSFNRLTGELFF,TGTGCCAGCAGTTTCAACAGGCTCACCGGGGAGCTGTTTTTT
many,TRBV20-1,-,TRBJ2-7,CSADAGTGNYEQYF,TGCAGTGCGGACGCTGGGACGGGGAACTACGAGCAGTACTTC
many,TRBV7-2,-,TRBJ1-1,CASSPFVTKNTEAFF,TGTGCCAGCAGCCCGTTCGTGACAAAGAACACTGAAGCTTTCTTT
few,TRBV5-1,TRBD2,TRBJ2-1,CASSLRTSEDNEQFF,TGCGCCAGCAGCCTCCGGACTAGCGAGGACAATGAGCAGTTCTTC
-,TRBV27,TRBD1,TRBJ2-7,CASSRTGGVAAYEQYF,TGTGCCAGCAGTCGAACAGGGGGCGTAGCGGCCTACGAGCAGTACTTC
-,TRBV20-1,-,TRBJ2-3,CSARVRGRSTDTQYF,TGCAGTGCTAGAGTTCGGGGACGGAGCACAGATACGCAGTATTTT
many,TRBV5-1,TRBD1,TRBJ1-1,CASSPGTGGMNTEAFF,TGCGCCAGCAGCCCCGGGACAGGGGGAATGAACACTGAAGCTTTCTTT
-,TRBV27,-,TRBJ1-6,CASSLSGDGLNSPPHF,TGTGCCAGCAGTTTATCGGGGGACGGACTTAATTCACCCCCCCACTTT
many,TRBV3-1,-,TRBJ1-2,CASSQVGLGNYGYTF,TGTGCCAGCAGCCAAGTAGGACTAGGTAACTATGGCTACACCTTC
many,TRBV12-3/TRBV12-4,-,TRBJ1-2,CASSVGVTNYGYTF,TGTGCCAGCAGCGTCGGAGTTACTAACTATGGCTACACCTTC
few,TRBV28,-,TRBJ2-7,CASSLNSRWYEQYF,TGTGCCAGCAGTTTGAACAGTCGGTGGTACGAGCAGTACTTC
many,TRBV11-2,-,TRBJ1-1,CASSGQFGEAFF,TGTGCCAGCAGCGGCCAATTTGGGGAAGCTTTCTTT
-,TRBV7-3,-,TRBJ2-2,CASSLMENTGELFF,TGTGCCAGCAGCTTGATGGAGAACACCGGGGAGCTGTTTTTT
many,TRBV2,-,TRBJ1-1,CATPPRGGPGPEAFF,TGTGCCACCCCCCCCCGAGGGGGGCCCGGTCCTGAAGCTTTCTTT
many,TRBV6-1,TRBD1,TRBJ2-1,CASSGAGGGDEQFF,TGTGCCAGCAGTGGGGCAGGGGGCGGGGATGAGCAGTTCTTC
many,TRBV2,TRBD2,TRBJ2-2,CASSDTGLAGSREPNTGELFF,TGTGCCAGCAGTGATACAGGACTAGCGGGCTCCCGGGAGCCTAACACCGGGGAGCTGTTTTTT
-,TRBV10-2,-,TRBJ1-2,CASSDGQYGYTF,TGCGCCAGCAGTGACGGACAGTATGGCTACACCTTC
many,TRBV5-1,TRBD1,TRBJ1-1,CASSTAGQVNTEAFF,TGCGCCAGCAGCACGGCGGGACAGGTGAACACTGAAGCTTTCTTT
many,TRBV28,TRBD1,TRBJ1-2,CASSIGTANYGYTF,TGTGCCAGCAGTATCGGGACAGCAAACTATGGCTACACCTTC
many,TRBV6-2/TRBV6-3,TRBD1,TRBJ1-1,CASRSRGRVNTEAFF,TGTGCCAGCAGAAGCAGGGGGCGGGTGAACACTGAAGCTTTCTTT
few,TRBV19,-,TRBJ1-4,CAPERGVSATNEKLFF,TGTGCCCCAGAACGCGGGGTGTCCGCAACTAATGAAAAACTGTTTTTT
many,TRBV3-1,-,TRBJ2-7,CASSQDNEQYF,TGTGCCAGCAGCCAAGACAACGAGCAGTACTTC
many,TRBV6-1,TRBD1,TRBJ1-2,CASSPRDSKEVWGYTF,TGTGCCAGCAGCCCCCGGGACAGTAAGGAAGTTTGGGGCTACACCTTC
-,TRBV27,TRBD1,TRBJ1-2,CASTTYTGENGYTF,TGTGCCAGCACTACTTATACAGGGGAAAATGGCTACACCTTC